These 14 T cell receptor beta chains were all obtained from the same sample, sequenced in a study of T cell repertoires in cytomegalovirus infection. TCRdb passed the reads through MiXCR, listing each CDR3 protein once. The sample carries around 740,000 distinct CDR3 sequences, 35% to 40% recorded once. The material sequenced was PBMCs. The receptors were gathered from a human donor in good health (CMV status not recorded). Some clones in this sample may be carry-over from other donors' samples.

This clonotype turned up a few times. The rearrangement links TRBV28 to TRBJ1-1, with D perhaps TRBD1 (6 bases). V lost 6 bases to trimming and J lost 2 bases, with 16 bases between them. The CDR3 contains 15 residues. From germline, CDR1 is MDHEN and CDR2 SYDVKM. The CDR3 here is CASRPSGGPNTEAFF. DNA for the CDR3: TGTGCCAGCAGACCCTCTGGGGGCCCTAACACTGAAGCTTTCTTT.

The J gene is TRBJ1-1, the V gene TRBV7-9; TRBD1 might be the D (5 bases). Germline-derived CDR1 and CDR2 are SEHNR and FQNEAQ (reference sequence). The CDR3 spans 15 residues. V lost 4 bases to trimming and J lost 0 bases, with 12 bases between them. The CDR3 loop is CASSSGGDMNTEAFF. CDR3 in DNA: TGTGCCAGCAGCTCGGGGGGAGATATGAACACTGAAGCTTTCTTT.

The sample holds a few counts of this clonotype. This sequence joins TRBV7-8 and TRBJ2-1; tentatively, D is TRBD2 (6 bases). The germline V gene has CDR1 SGHVS and CDR2 FQNEAQ. The CDR3 has 16 amino acids. Deletions cut 1 base from V and 2 bases from J, with 12 bases between. CDR3 DNA: TGTGCCAGCAGCTTAGTTGGGCGGGACCCCTACAATGAGCAGTTCTTC. This encodes CASSLVGRDPYNEQFF.

V is TRBV28 and J is TRBJ1-2; TRBD1 might be the D (5 bases). V lost 6 bases to trimming and J lost 0 bases, with 11 bases between them. The germline CDR1 and CDR2 sequences are MDHEN and SYDVKM. This CDR3 has 14 residues. The CDR3 sequence is CASRRLGANYGYTF. The DNA for the CDR3 is TGTGCCAGCAGGAGACTGGGGGCTAACTATGGCTACACCTTC.

This clonotype was observed a few times. One end of the junction does not line up with germline, which may come from a read error. The CDR3: CASSGGQGEGPSFF. The DNA of the CDR3 is TGTGCCAGCAGTGGGGGACAGGGGGAGGGCCCGTCTTTCTTC. This sequence joins TRBV6-1 and TRBJ1-2; 11 nucleotides line up with TRBD1. CDR1 MNHNS and CDR2 SASEGT come from the germline V gene. There are 14 residues in the CDR3.

This chain connects TRBV12-3 or TRBV12-4 to TRBJ2-4, with TRBD2 matching 7 bases. The CDR3 runs 16 residues. Trimming removed 7 bases from V and 0 bases from J; junction bases left unmatched: 9. The CDR3 here is CASTEGGGGAKNIQYF. The DNA for the CDR3 is TGTGCCAGCACGGAAGGTGGGGGGGGAGCCAAAAACATTCAGTACTTC.

This clonotype was observed a few times. The chain uses TRBV19 and TRBJ2-6; D is undetermined. There are 16 residues in the CDR3. V lost 0 bases, J lost 2 bases, and 8 bases lay in between. In germline, CDR1 is LNHDA, CDR2 SQIVND (reference sequence). CDR3 region: CASSIDERTGANVLTF. DNA of the CDR3: TGTGCCAGTAGTATAGATGAGAGGACTGGGGCCAACGTCCTGACTTTC. Drawing the rest from reference TRBV19 and TRBJ2-6, the complete variable domain is DGGITQSPKYLFRKEGQNVTLSCEQNLNHDAMYWYRQDPGQGLRLIYYSQIVNDFQKGDIAEGYSVSREKKESFPLTVTSAQKNPTAFYLCASSIDERTGANVLTFGAGSRLTVL.

This clonotype was seen a few times. The V and J genes are TRBV11-2 and TRBJ2-1; TRBD2 agrees at 8 bases. The CDR3 runs to 17 residues. The J segment lost 0 bases and the V segment lost 4 bases, leaving 8 bases of the junction unmatched. Looked up from germline, CDR1 is SGHAT and CDR2 is FQNNGV. The DNA for the CDR3 is TGTGCCAGCAGCTCGTCTAGCGGGTGGAACTCCTACAATGAGCAGTTCTTC. Translating gives CASSSSSGWNSYNEQFF.

In its sample, this clonotype was seen a few times. This chain links TRBV4-1 with TRBJ2-7; 15 bases fit TRBD2. The CDR3 sequence is 18 residues long. Losses at the gene ends were 3 bases for V and 3 bases for J; bases not matched to a gene: 9. Germline V gives CDR1 MGHRA, CDR2 YSYEKL. CDR3 in amino acids: CASSHLGLAGGRRYEQYF. Written as DNA, the CDR3 is TGCGCCAGCAGCCACCTTGGACTAGCGGGGGGGCGCCGCTACGAGCAGTACTTC.

In this sample, this clonotype turned up many times. The J gene is TRBJ1-1, the V gene TRBV19; D ambiguous. Between the trimmed V and J ends, which lost 3 bases and 1 base, there was a span of 6 bases. Germline V gene sequence: CDR1 LNHDA, CDR2 SQIVND (reference sequence). The CDR3 spans 13 residues. The CDR3 here is CASSISGNTEAFF. The DNA of the CDR3 is TGTGCCAGTAGTATTTCCGGGAACACTGAAGCTTTCTTT.

This clonotype was detected only a few times. CDR3 residues: CASSARGIRDGYTF. Here the CDR3 DNA reads TGTGCCAGCAGTGCCAGGGGAATTAGGGATGGCTACACCTTC. V gene TRBV6-5 combines with J gene TRBJ1-2, with a tentative D call TRBD1 (6 bases). Looked up from germline, CDR1 is MNHEY and CDR2 is SVGAGI. Trimming shortened V by 5 bases and J by 6 bases, and 16 bases separated the two germline ends. The CDR3 totals 14 residues.

There are many counts of this clonotype. This chain connects TRBV7-2 to TRBJ1-5, with 10 bases aligning to TRBD1. This CDR3 has 15 amino acids. V shed 3 bases and J 3 bases; nucleotides not matched to a gene: 2. Germline CDR1 SGHTA, CDR2 FQGNSA. The CDR3 DNA is TGTGCCAGCAGCTTGGGACAGGGGAACAATCAGCCCCAGCATTTT. Translated: CASSLGQGNNQPQHF.

Of note for this clonotype: At one end the junction does not follow the germline gene, possibly because of a read error. The V gene is TRBV4-1, the J gene TRBJ1-4; 11 bases are a match to TRBD1. Germline lookup yields CDR1 MGHRA and CDR2 YSYEKL. The CDR3 has 15 amino acids. In nucleotides, the CDR3 is TGCGCCAGCAGCTGGGGGACAGGGGGTAATGAAACACTGTTTTTT. Protein sequence: CASSWGTGGNETLFF.

The chain combines TRBV5-1 with TRBJ1-1; D unresolved. The CDR3 has 14 amino acids. V gave up 4 bases and J gave up 2 bases, with 12 bases separating them. Germline loops: CDR1 SGHRS, CDR2 YFSETQ. For the CDR3, the DNA is TGCGCCAGCAGCCCACGGCCCCTTAACACTGAAGCTTTCTTT. This gives the protein CASSPRPLNTEAFF. Full variable domain (outside the CDR3, taken from reference TRBV5-1 and TRBJ1-1): KAGVTQTPRYLIKTRGQQVTLSCSPISGHRSVSWYQQTPGQGLQFLFEYFSETQRNKGNFPGRFSGRQFSNSRSEMNVSTLELGDSALYLCASSPRPLNTEAFFGQGTRLTVV.